This T cell receptor beta chain was profiled in a study of shared clonotypes between healthy human individuals. This CDR3 is 13 amino acids long. The V segment lost 6 bases and the J segment 5 bases; nucleotides outside the gene matches: 3. The germline V gene has CDR1 MNHNY and CDR2 SVGAGI (reference sequence). This clone occurred once. The data were produced by immunoSEQ multiplex PCR, yet TCRdb's version contains in-frame clones alone and is incomplete. The table has over a million clones, roughly 96% seen once. Sequences were obtained from naive CD4+ T cells sorted from blood. Subset defined: CD45RA+ positively selected. The chain recombines TRBV6-6 with TRBJ2-7; 11 bases line up with TRBD1. The sequence derives from a man aged 30 to 45 in good health. CDR3 in amino acids: CASRWTGGDEQYF. The CDR3 DNA sequence: TGTGCCAGCAGATGGACAGGGGGCGACGAGCAGTACTTC.